The following is a T cell receptor beta chain sequence with its context. The sample is drawn from a study of blood T cell repertoires in COVID-19. CDR1 is SNHLY, CDR2 FYNNEI, per germline. After removal of 4 bases from V and 6 bases from J, the junction contained 7 bases not matched to a gene. The CDR3 extends over 14 amino acids. TCRdb keeps only in-frame clones here, not all; method: immunoSEQ multiplex PCR. The sample includes 25,000 to 35,000 clones, about nine tenths seen only once; the top ten take 7.5% to 8.5%. This TCR was sampled from a man in his 70s with active or convalescent COVID-19. Material: peripheral blood. The V call is TRBV2, the J call TRBJ1-1, with 8 bases lining up with TRBD1. The CDR3 DNA is TGTGCCAGCAGTGTAGGGGACAGGAGGTCTGAAGCTTTCTTT. Translation: CASSVGDRRSEAFF. Complete variable domain (other parts from reference TRBV2 and TRBJ1-1): EPEVTQTPSHQVTQMGQEVILRCVPISNHLYFYWYRQILGQKVEFLVSFYNNEISEKSEIFDDQFSVERPDGSNFTLKIRSTKLEDSAMYFCASSVGDRRSEAFFGQGTRLTVV.